This T cell receptor beta chain appears in the sequencing data of a study of blood T cell repertoires in COVID-19. Study-wide background: COVID-19 samples, acute and convalescent, were from the United States, Italy and Spain.

In the original processing: Reference gene primer amplification gave estimated nucleated cell counts. Profiling relied on immunoSEQ multiplex PCR, and the TCRdb table lists in-frame clones only, not all of them. The D gene and trimming were derived from the DNA, and the V and J assignments and clone size from that table. The table lists 330,000 or so clones, 70% to 90% of them singletons. This clone came up a few times. Germline V lookup: CDR1 LNHDA, CDR2 SQIVND (reference sequence). There are 13 residues in the CDR3. V was pared by 8 bases and J by 8 bases, with 7 bases of the junction left unmatched.

This clonotype was sampled from a man aged 35-49 years in a cohort exposed to, infected with or recovered from COVID-19 (not recorded which). The sample consisted of PBMCs or T cells enriched from blood (not recorded which). The chain has TRBV19 and TRBJ2-2, with 8 bases that match TRBD2. CDR3 DNA: TGTGCCAGTTCTAGCGGGCCAGGAGGGGAGCTGTTTTTT. It yields the protein CASSSGPGGELFF.